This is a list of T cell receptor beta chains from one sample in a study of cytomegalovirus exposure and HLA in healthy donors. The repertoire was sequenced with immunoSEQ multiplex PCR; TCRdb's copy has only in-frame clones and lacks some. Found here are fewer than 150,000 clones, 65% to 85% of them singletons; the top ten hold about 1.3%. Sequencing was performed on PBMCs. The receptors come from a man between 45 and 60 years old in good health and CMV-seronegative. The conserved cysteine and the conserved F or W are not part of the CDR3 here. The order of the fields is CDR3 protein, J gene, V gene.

cdr3_aa: ASSSGGPIQETQY
j_call: TRBJ2-5
v_call: TRBV11-1

cdr3_aa: ASSPGFSGNTIY
j_call: TRBJ1-3
v_call: TRBV11-2

cdr3_aa: ASSSAGTGSADTQY
j_call: TRBJ2-3
v_call: TRBV6-6

cdr3_aa: ASSEGTSGMSETQY
j_call: TRBJ2-5
v_call: TRBV10-1

cdr3_aa: ASSGGLAGG
j_call: TRBJ2-7
v_call: TRBV6-1

cdr3_aa: ASSPDRVGTGELF
j_call: TRBJ2-2
v_call: TRBV7-2

cdr3_aa: ASSSTGGNEQF
j_call: TRBJ2-1
v_call: TRBV5-1

cdr3_aa: ASSQEGGRKLF
j_call: TRBJ1-4
v_call: TRBV4-3

cdr3_aa: ASSGGLTQY
j_call: TRBJ2-5
v_call: TRBV5-1

cdr3_aa: ASSQGAGSGQPQH
j_call: TRBJ1-5
v_call: TRBV4-1

cdr3_aa: ASNNQGISYEQY
j_call: TRBJ2-7
v_call: TRBV11-2

cdr3_aa: ASSLRDRVSTGELF
j_call: TRBJ2-2
v_call: TRBV27

cdr3_aa: ASSKTGGHTGELF
j_call: TRBJ2-2
v_call: TRBV19

cdr3_aa: ASTGGYGYT
j_call: TRBJ1-2
v_call: TRBV6-5

cdr3_aa: SVELAFAGDYEQY
j_call: TRBJ2-7
v_call: TRBV29-1

cdr3_aa: ASILDSTVSDTQY
j_call: TRBJ2-3
v_call: TRBV7-9

cdr3_aa: ASSSPPYPGSSYEQY
j_call: TRBJ2-7
v_call: TRBV7-8

cdr3_aa: ASSRSGSYEQY
j_call: TRBJ2-7
v_call: TRBV2

cdr3_aa: ASSQTGVGRGEQY
j_call: TRBJ2-7
v_call: TRBV4-1

cdr3_aa: ASSPRGTEYNEQF
j_call: TRBJ2-1
v_call: TRBV18

cdr3_aa: ASRRWGEGDIQY
j_call: TRBJ2-4
v_call: TRBV5-6

cdr3_aa: ASSLGVQEYSGNTIY
j_call: TRBJ1-3
v_call: TRBV13

cdr3_aa: ASSATEETQY
j_call: TRBJ2-5
v_call: TRBV5-1

cdr3_aa: ASTPLGGSYEQY
j_call: TRBJ2-7
v_call: TRBV5-6

cdr3_aa: ASSLVSGFLGTQY
j_call: TRBJ2-3
v_call: TRBV7-9

cdr3_aa: ASGLSGQGLSNQPQH
j_call: TRBJ1-5
v_call: TRBV28

cdr3_aa: ASSLGGSGNEQY
j_call: TRBJ2-7
v_call: TRBV5-1

cdr3_aa: ASSDLGGSGYNEQF
j_call: TRBJ2-1
v_call: TRBV6-1

cdr3_aa: ASSLSGVDGYT
j_call: TRBJ1-2
v_call: TRBV5-1

cdr3_aa: ASSISREAQPQH
j_call: TRBJ1-5
v_call: TRBV19

cdr3_aa: ASSFGGSTYEQY
j_call: TRBJ2-7
v_call: TRBV7-9

cdr3_aa: ASSPRTDLSNEQF
j_call: TRBJ2-1
v_call: TRBV7-7

cdr3_aa: ASSLAGQNTEAF
j_call: TRBJ1-1
v_call: TRBV5-6

cdr3_aa: ASSQDRSNEKLF
j_call: TRBJ1-4
v_call: TRBV4-2

cdr3_aa: ASSLSHSTDTQY
j_call: TRBJ2-3
v_call: TRBV7-3

cdr3_aa: ATAPGAKETQY
j_call: TRBJ2-5
v_call: TRBV2

cdr3_aa: ASSFVPGGNTIY
j_call: TRBJ1-3
v_call: TRBV28

cdr3_aa: ASSSAGGSYEQY
j_call: TRBJ2-7
v_call: TRBV4-1

cdr3_aa: ASSIGQGRQPQH
j_call: TRBJ1-5
v_call: TRBV19

cdr3_aa: ASSHQDRETQY
j_call: TRBJ2-5
v_call: TRBV19

cdr3_aa: ASSPNRLSDTEAF
j_call: TRBJ1-1
v_call: TRBV18

cdr3_aa: AISEGQGTPEYYEQY
j_call: TRBJ2-7
v_call: TRBV10-3

cdr3_aa: ASHTGSDGYT
j_call: TRBJ1-2
v_call: TRBV25-1

cdr3_aa: ASRLMGTIENQPQH
j_call: TRBJ1-5
v_call: TRBV27

cdr3_aa: ASSLASSTGELF
j_call: TRBJ2-2
v_call: TRBV28

cdr3_aa: ASMRADFSGNTIY
j_call: TRBJ1-3
v_call: TRBV6-1

cdr3_aa: ASSLAGTYNEQF
j_call: TRBJ2-1
v_call: TRBV27

cdr3_aa: ASSPGQGLAKNIQY
j_call: TRBJ2-4
v_call: TRBV19

cdr3_aa: ASSEGGGVGPYEQY
j_call: TRBJ2-7
v_call: TRBV6-1